These T cell receptor beta chains were read from a single sample in a study of blood T cell repertoires in COVID-19. Profiling relied on immunoSEQ multiplex PCR, and the TCRdb table lists in-frame clones only, not all of them. The data show 200,000 to 250,000 clones, approximately 78% seen once. The material sequenced was peripheral blood. Receptors originate from a woman aged 18-29 years with acute or convalescent COVID-19. Both conserved end residues are part of each CDR3. D genes are given only for firm matches. Clone size is shown for a subset of rows, as once, few, many or a class of expanded clone.

j_call v_call d_call clone_size cdr3_nt cdr3_aa
TRBJ1-4 TRBV12-3/TRBV12-4 TRBD1 NA TGTGCCAGCAGCTTTGGACAGGGGAGACTGTTTTTT CASSFGQGRLFF
TRBJ2-3 TRBV19 TRBD2 NA TGTGCCAGTAGTATAGGCGCTCTAGCGGGAGGTACCACAGATACGCAGTATTTT CASSIGALAGGTTDTQYF
TRBJ2-3 TRBV5-1 TRBD2 NA TGCGCCAGCAGCTGGCTAGCGGTCACAGATACGCAGTATTTT CASSWLAVTDTQYF
TRBJ2-5 TRBV11-3 NA NA TGTGCCAGCAGCCAAAAACAGGGAGTTGAGTACCAAGAGACCCAGTACTTC CASSQKQGVEYQETQYF
TRBJ2-7 TRBV19 NA NA TGTGCCAGTGGCCCCCGGCTAGATTTTTACGAGCAGTACTTC CASGPRLDFYEQYF
TRBJ2-1 TRBV27 TRBD1 NA TGTGCCAGCAGTTTCAGGGGGCACGCCAATGAGCAGTTCTTC CASSFRGHANEQFF
TRBJ2-5 TRBV9 NA NA TGTGCCAGCAGCGTAGGACAGCAAGAGACCCAGTACTTC CASSVGQQETQYF
TRBJ1-2 TRBV19 NA NA TGTGCCAGTAGTGTCTCTCAGGGAAACTATGGCTACACCTTC CASSVSQGNYGYTF
TRBJ2-7 TRBV5-1 TRBD1 NA TGCGCCAGCAGCAAAGGGACAGGGTCGGGCGAGCAGTACTTC CASSKGTGSGEQYF
TRBJ1-1 TRBV18 NA NA TGTGCCAGCTCACCGGGCCAACAGGGATCTGAAGCTTTCTTT CASSPGQQGSEAFF
TRBJ1-2 TRBV29-1 NA once TGCAGCGTGTCCGTCCCGGAGATAAACTATGGCTACACCTTC CSVSVPEINYGYTF
TRBJ2-7 TRBV29-1 NA NA TGCAGCGCCTACTCGGGACTCTCGAACGAGCAGTACTTC CSAYSGLSNEQYF
TRBJ2-1 TRBV3-1/TRBV3-2 TRBD2 NA TGTGCCAGCAGCCAAGGGTGGGCTAGCGGAGCCGATTACAATGAGCAGTTCTTC CASSQGWASGADYNEQFF
TRBJ2-3 TRBV6-6 NA NA TGTGCCAGCAGCGGCATTGTTTTTATAATATGGGAGACTAGCACAGATACGCAGTATTTT CASSGIVFIIWETSTDTQYF
TRBJ1-5 TRBV28 NA NA TGTGCCAGCAGTCCGAAGAGCGGGGGCGGTAGGGGTAAGCAGCCCCAGCATTTT CASSPKSGGGRGKQPQHF
TRBJ2-3 TRBV5-4 TRBD2 NA TGTGCCAGCAGCTTACTAGCGGGAGTGGGGGGCACAGATACGCAGTATTTT CASSLLAGVGGTDTQYF
TRBJ2-5 TRBV10-3 TRBD1 NA TGTGCCATCAAAGGGGACAGGGACTTCCAAGAGACCCAGTACTTC CAIKGDRDFQETQYF
TRBJ2-2 TRBV27 NA NA TGTGCCAGCAGGAGACAAGATTTACCGGGGAAGCTGTTTTTT CASRRQDLPGKLFF
TRBJ2-7 TRBV6-5 NA NA TGTGCCAGCAGGGCGGCAAGAGGCCCCTACGAGCAGTACTTC CASRAARGPYEQYF
TRBJ2-7 TRBV6-5 TRBD1 NA TGTGCCAGCAGGGACGGACAGGGGACCTACGAGCAGTACTTC CASRDGQGTYEQYF
TRBJ2-7 TRBV5-3 NA NA TGTGCCAGAAGCTATGGACTCCCTTACAGCTCCTACGAGCAGTACTTC CARSYGLPYSSYEQYF
TRBJ2-7 TRBV5-1 TRBD1 NA TGCGCCAGCAGCTTGGTCGGGACAGGGGTCTACGAGCAGTACTTC CASSLVGTGVYEQYF
TRBJ1-2 TRBV5-6 NA NA TGTGCCAGCAGCTTGGGCGCTGACTACACCTTC CASSLGADYTF
TRBJ1-2 TRBV14 TRBD1 NA TGTGCCAGCAGCCCGGGACAGGGTATCTATGGCTACACCTTC CASSPGQGIYGYTF
TRBJ2-7 TRBV4-2 NA NA TGTGCCAGCAGCACGGGACAATCCTACGAGCAGTACTTC CASSTGQSYEQYF
TRBJ1-3 TRBV19 NA NA TGTGCCAGTTGGTCCGGGAACACCATATATTTT CASWSGNTIYF
TRBJ2-1 TRBV4-3 TRBD2 few TGCGCCAGCAGCCAAGAAGGACTAGCGGGTATTAGTTTGTCCTACAATGAGCAGTTCTTC CASSQEGLAGISLSYNEQFF
TRBJ1-2 TRBV29-1 NA once TGCAGCGTGCGACTCTTTACTGGCTACACCTTC CSVRLFTGYTF
TRBJ1-1 TRBV10-3 TRBD1 few TGTGCCATCAGTGAGGGACAGGGGAAAAAAAACCTGAACACTGAAGCTTTCTTT CAISEGQGKKNLNTEAFF
TRBJ2-7 TRBV28 TRBD2 NA TGTGCCAGCAGTAGTGCGGGAGGTGAAAACGAGCAGTACTTC CASSSAGGENEQYF
TRBJ2-3 TRBV19 TRBD2 NA TGTGCCAGTAGTCCCCACGGGGGGTTAAGCACAGATACGCAGTATTTT CASSPHGGLSTDTQYF